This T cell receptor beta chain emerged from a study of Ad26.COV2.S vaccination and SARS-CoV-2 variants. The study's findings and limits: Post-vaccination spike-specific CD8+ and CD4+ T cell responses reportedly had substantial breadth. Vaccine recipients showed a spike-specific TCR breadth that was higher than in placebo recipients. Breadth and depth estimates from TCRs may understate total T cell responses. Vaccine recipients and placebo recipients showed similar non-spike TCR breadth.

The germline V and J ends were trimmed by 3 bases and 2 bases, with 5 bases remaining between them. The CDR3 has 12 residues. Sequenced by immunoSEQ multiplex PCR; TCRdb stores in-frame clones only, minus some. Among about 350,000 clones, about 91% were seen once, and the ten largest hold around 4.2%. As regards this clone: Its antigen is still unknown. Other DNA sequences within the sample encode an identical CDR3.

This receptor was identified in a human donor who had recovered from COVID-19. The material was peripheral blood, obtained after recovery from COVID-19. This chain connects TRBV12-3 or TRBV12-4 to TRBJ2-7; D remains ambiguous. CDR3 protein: CASSFGTYEQYF. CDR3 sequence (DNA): TGTGCCAGCAGTTTTGGAACCTACGAGCAGTACTTC.